This T cell receptor (beta chain) derives from a study of CD8+ T cells in alopecia areata. Documented treatment: oral pan-JAK inhibitor, 5-10 mg twice daily. Germline loops: CDR1 SQVTM, CDR2 ANQGSEA. With 7 bases clipped from V and 5 bases from J, the junction kept 15 bases outside the gene matches. The CDR3 has 15 amino acids. It was cDNA, reverse transcribed from extracted RNA, that served as the sequencing template. Profiled with immunoSEQ multiplex PCR; TCRdb holds only in-frame clones, not every one. The sample lists about 190,000 clones, about 64% occurring once. The chain combines TRBV29-1 with TRBJ2-5; 8 nucleotides agree with TRBD1. This clonotype was sampled from a human donor with alopecia areata. The specimen was CD4+ T cells sorted from blood, collected at week 4, from a patient treated with tofacitinib. The CDR3 region has the DNA TGCAGCGCTGGAAAACAGGGGGTATTCTTGGAGACCCAGTACTTC. Its protein product is CSAGKQGVFLETQYF.